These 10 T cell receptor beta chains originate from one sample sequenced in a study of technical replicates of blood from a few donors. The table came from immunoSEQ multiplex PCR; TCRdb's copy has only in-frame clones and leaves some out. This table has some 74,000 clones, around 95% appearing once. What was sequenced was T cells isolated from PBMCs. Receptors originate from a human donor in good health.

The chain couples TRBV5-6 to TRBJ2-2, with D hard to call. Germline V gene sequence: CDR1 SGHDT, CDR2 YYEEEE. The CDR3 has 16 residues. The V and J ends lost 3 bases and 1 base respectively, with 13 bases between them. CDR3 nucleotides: TGTGCCAGCAGCTCCTCCGTGCTAATGAACACCGGGGAGCTGTTTTTT. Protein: CASSSSVLMNTGELFF.

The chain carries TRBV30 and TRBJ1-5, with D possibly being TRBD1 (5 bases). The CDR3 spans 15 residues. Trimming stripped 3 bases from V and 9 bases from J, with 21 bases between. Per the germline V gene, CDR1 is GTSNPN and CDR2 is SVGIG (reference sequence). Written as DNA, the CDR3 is TGTGCCTGGAGCGGGAGGGGAGGCCCTATATCGCCCCAGCATTTT. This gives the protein CAWSGRGGPISPQHF.

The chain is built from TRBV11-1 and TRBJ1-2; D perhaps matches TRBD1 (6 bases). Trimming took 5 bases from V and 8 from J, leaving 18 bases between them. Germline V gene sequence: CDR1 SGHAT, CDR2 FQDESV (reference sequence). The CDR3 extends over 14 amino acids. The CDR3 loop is CASSPARGAVGYTF. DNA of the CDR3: TGTGCCAGCAGCCCCGCCCGGGGGGCGGTGGGCTACACCTTC.

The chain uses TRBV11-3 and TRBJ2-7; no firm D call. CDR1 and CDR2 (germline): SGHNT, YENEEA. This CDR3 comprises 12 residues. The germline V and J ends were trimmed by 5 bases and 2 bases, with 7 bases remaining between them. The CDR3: CASSVGPYEQYF. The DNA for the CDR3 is TGTGCCAGCAGCGTTGGCCCCTACGAGCAGTACTTC.

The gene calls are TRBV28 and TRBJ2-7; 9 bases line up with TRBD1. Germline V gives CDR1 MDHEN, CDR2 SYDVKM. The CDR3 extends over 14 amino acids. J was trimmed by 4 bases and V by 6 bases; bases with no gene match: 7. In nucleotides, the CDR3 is TGTGCCAGCAGGGGACAGGGTCAGGGTTACGAGCAGTACTTC. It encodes CASRGQGQGYEQYF.

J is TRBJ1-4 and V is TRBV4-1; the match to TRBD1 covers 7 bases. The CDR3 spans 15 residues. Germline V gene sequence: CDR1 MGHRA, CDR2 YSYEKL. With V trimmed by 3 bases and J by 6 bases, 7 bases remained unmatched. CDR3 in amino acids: CASSQRTGSDEKLFF. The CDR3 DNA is TGCGCCAGCAGCCAGAGGACAGGTTCAGATGAAAAACTGTTTTTT.

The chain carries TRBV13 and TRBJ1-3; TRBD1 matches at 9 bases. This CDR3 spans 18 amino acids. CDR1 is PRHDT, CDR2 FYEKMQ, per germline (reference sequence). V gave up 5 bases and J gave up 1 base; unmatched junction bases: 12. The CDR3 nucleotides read TGTGCCAGCAGCCTAAGGACAGGGGCAACTCAATCTGGAAACACCATATATTTT. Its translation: CASSLRTGATQSGNTIYF. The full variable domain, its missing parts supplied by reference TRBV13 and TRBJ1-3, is AAGVIQSPRHLIKEKRETATLKCYPIPRHDTVYWYQQGPGQDPQFLISFYEKMQSDKGSIPDRFSAQQFSDYHSELNMSSLELGDSALYFCASSLRTGATQSGNTIYFGEGSWLTVV.

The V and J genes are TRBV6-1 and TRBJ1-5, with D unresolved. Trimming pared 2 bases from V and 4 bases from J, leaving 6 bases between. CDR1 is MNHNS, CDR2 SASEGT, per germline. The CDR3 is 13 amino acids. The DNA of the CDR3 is TGTGCCAGCAGTGAACTCGAGAATCAGCCCCAGCATTTT. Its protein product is CASSELENQPQHF.

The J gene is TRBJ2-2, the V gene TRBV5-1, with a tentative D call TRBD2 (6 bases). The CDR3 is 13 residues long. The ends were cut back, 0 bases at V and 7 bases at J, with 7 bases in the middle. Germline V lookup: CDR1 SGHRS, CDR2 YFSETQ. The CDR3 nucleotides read TGCGCCAGCAGCTTGGCGACTAGCGGGGAGCTGTTTTTT. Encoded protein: CASSLATSGELFF.

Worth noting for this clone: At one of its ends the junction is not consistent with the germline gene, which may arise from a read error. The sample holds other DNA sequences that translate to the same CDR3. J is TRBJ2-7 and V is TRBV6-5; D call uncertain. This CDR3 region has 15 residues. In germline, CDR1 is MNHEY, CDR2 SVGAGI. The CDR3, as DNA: TGTGCTAGCAGTTACTCCCACCGCAGGCTCTACGAGCAGTACTTC. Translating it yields CASSYSHRRLYEQYF.